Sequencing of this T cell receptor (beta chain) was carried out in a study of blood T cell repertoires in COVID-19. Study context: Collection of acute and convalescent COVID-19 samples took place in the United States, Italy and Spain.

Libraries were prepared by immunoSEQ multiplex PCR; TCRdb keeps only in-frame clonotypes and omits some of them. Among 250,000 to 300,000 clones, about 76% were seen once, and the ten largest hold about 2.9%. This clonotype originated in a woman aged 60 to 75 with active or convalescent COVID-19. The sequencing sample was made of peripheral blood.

In DNA form, the CDR3 reads TGTGCCAGCAGGAGAGCTAGCGGGGGGCCTTTCCAAGAGACCCAGTACTTC. Protein sequence: CASRRASGGPFQETQYF. V usage is TRBV2 and J usage is TRBJ2-5; 11 positions agree with TRBD2. This CDR3 region has 17 residues. CDR1 is SNHLY and CDR2 is FYNNEI in the germline V gene. The ends lost 6 bases at V and 1 base at J; junction bases unmatched: 10. The whole variable domain, remainder taken from reference TRBV2 and TRBJ2-5, is EPEVTQTPSHQVTQMGQEVILRCVPISNHLYFYWYRQILGQKVEFLVSFYNNEISEKSEIFDDQFSVERPDGSNFTLKIRSTKLEDSAMYFCASRRASGGPFQETQYFGPGTRLLVL.